This T cell receptor beta chain emerged from a study of human T cells and chemical hapten exposure. TCRdb independently ran MiXCR on the RACE reads; one entry per CDR3 protein. The sample has 60,000 to 70,000 distinct CDR3 sequences, over 9.5% seen once. This clonotype appeared many times. Time point here: pre-sensitization, week 0. Stated treatment: therapeutic diphenylcyclopropenone sensitization with weekly scalp DPC. The CDR3 extends over 16 amino acids. The ends lost 5 bases at V and 2 bases at J; junction bases unmatched: 12. From germline, CDR1 is SNHLY and CDR2 FYNNEI. The chain links TRBV2 to TRBJ2-7, with 7 bases aligning to TRBD1. The specimen was whole blood, collected in connection with sensitization to the hapten diphenylcyclopropenone (DPC). The clonotype was recovered from a woman in her 50s with alopecia areata. Some clones in this sample may be carry-over from other donors' samples. CDR3 in DNA: TGTGCCAGCAGTTCAATACCGGGACAGTTTCCCTACGAGCAGTACTTC. Encoded protein: CASSSIPGQFPYEQYF.